These 2 T cell receptor beta chains were all obtained from the same sample, sequenced in a study of long-term antiretroviral therapy in people with HIV. Version v3.0 of the immunoSEQ assay was performed at survey level. Profiled with immunoSEQ multiplex PCR; TCRdb holds only in-frame clones, not every one. This table has about 25,000 clones, more than 75% appearing once. The sample here was unsorted PBMCs, taken 0.5 years after starting antiretroviral therapy. Receptors were obtained from a woman aged 40 to 50 with HIV.

The chain carries TRBV6-1 and TRBJ2-7; 8 bases match TRBD1. The CDR3 is 13 amino acids. CDR1 is MNHNS and CDR2 is SASEGT in the germline V gene. With 7 bases clipped from V and 3 bases from J, the junction kept 5 bases outside the gene matches. In DNA, the CDR3 is TGTGCCAGCAACCGGGACAGGCTCTACGAGCAGTACTTC. Protein product: CASNRDRLYEQYF.

The genes are TRBV6-5 and TRBJ1-5; TRBD1 is a possible D gene (5 bases). Germline lookup yields CDR1 MNHEY and CDR2 SVGAGI. Trimming pared 4 bases from V and 4 bases from J, leaving 8 bases between. The CDR3 is 13 amino acids. CDR3 DNA: TGTGCCAGCAGTTCGACAGTTAATCAGCCCCAGCATTTT. Translating gives CASSSTVNQPQHF.